This T cell receptor beta chain derives from a study of blood T cell repertoires in COVID-19. Study-wide background: Acute and convalescent COVID-19 specimens originated in the United States, Italy and Spain.

Germline V gene sequence: CDR1 LNHDA, CDR2 SQIVND (reference sequence). This CDR3 is 12 amino acids long. Trimming shortened V by 9 bases and J by 7 bases, and 13 bases separated the two germline ends. Produced via immunoSEQ multiplex PCR; TCRdb's table is partial and in-frame only. The data contain over 200,000 clones, 88% of them singletons. V is TRBV19 and J is TRBJ2-1; D is perhaps TRBD1 (6 bases). Sequencing used peripheral blood. This receptor was identified in a woman under 40 with acute or convalescent COVID-19. CDR3: CASQNRGNEQFF. CDR3 coding DNA: TGTGCCAGCCAGAATAGGGGGAATGAGCAGTTCTTC.